One sample yielded the 8 T cell receptor beta chains listed below, sequenced in a study of blood T cell repertoires in COVID-19. Some clones are missing from TCRdb's copy, which holds only in-frame ones; the method was immunoSEQ multiplex PCR. Of around 68,000 clones detected, roughly 84% appear once; the ten largest clones hold about 6.6%. Sequenced material: peripheral blood. These receptors originate from a man aged 45-65 years with active COVID-19.

This chain uses TRBV19 with TRBJ1-1; TRBD1 is a possible D gene (5 bases). Trimming took off 1 base at V and 4 bases at J, with 10 bases between the two ends. Germline V gene sequence: CDR1 LNHDA, CDR2 SQIVND (reference sequence). The CDR3 has 14 amino acids. This chain's CDR3 is CASSIVEGPTEAFF. As DNA, the CDR3 is TGTGCCAGTAGTATAGTGGAGGGGCCCACTGAAGCTTTCTTT.

This chain uses TRBV9 with TRBJ2-1; 8 bases match TRBD1. This CDR3 spans 13 amino acids. Germline trimming cut 2 bases from V and 6 bases from J; bases unmatched to any gene: 1. In germline, CDR1 is SGDLS, CDR2 YYNGEE. CDR3 bases: TGTGCCAGCAGCGTGACAGGGGCCAATGAGCAGTTCTTC. As protein: CASSVTGANEQFF.

This chain links TRBV14 with TRBJ2-1, with 7 bases matching TRBD1. Germline values: CDR1 SGHDN, CDR2 FVKESK. Trimming removed 0 bases from V and 7 bases from J; junction bases left unmatched: 6. The CDR3 covers 15 residues. CDR3 protein: CASSQEFNRGNEQFF. The CDR3 DNA reads as TGTGCCAGCAGCCAAGAATTCAACAGGGGTAATGAGCAGTTCTTC.

The V gene is TRBV7-9, the J gene TRBJ2-1, with D maybe TRBD2 (6 bases). The CDR3 extends over 17 amino acids. CDR1 and CDR2 (germline): SEHNR, FQNEAQ (reference sequence). V lost 5 bases and J 9 bases, leaving 26 bases between the germline ends. This CDR3 reads CASSPPSGAGFKVEQFF. Written as DNA, the CDR3 is TGTGCCAGCAGCCCCCCTTCTGGGGCGGGGTTCAAGGTTGAGCAGTTCTTC.

The chain employs TRBV5-1 and TRBJ2-1; a possible D gene is TRBD1 (7 bases). Per germline, CDR1 SGHRS and CDR2 YFSETQ. Trimming cost V 1 base and J 4 bases, with 15 bases left between them. CDR3 length equals 16 residues. DNA of the CDR3: TGCGCCAGCAGCTTGAACCAGGGGGGACTTTACAATGAGCAGTTCTTC. It yields the protein CASSLNQGGLYNEQFF. The full variable domain, completed using reference TRBV5-1 and TRBJ2-1, is KAGVTQTPRYLIKTRGQQVTLSCSPISGHRSVSWYQQTPGQGLQFLFEYFSETQRNKGNFPGRFSGRQFSNSRSEMNVSTLELGDSALYLCASSLNQGGLYNEQFFGPGTRLTVL.

J is TRBJ2-7 and V is TRBV7-2; 7 bases map to TRBD1. V was clipped by 5 bases and J by 3 bases; unmatched bases: 10. Germline values: CDR1 SGHTA, CDR2 FQGNSA. The CDR3 has 15 residues. In DNA form, the CDR3 reads TGTGCCAGCAGCATATGGCCGGGACAGCTCTACGAGCAGTACTTC. As protein: CASSIWPGQLYEQYF.

V is TRBV7-2 and J is TRBJ1-5; 8 bases agree with TRBD1. The CDR3 runs to 16 residues. V shed 1 base, J shed 5 bases, and the junction held 7 bases outside the gene matches. Germline assignment: CDR1 SGHTA and CDR2 FQGNSA. CDR3 sequence: CASSLVGAGGYQPQHF. For the CDR3, the DNA is TGTGCCAGCAGCTTAGTTGGTGCAGGGGGCTATCAGCCCCAGCATTTT.

The CDR3 DNA reads TGTGCCAGCTCTTTCTTAGGGGTGATTAACTATGGCTACACCTTC. As protein: CASSFLGVINYGYTF. V is TRBV5-8 and J is TRBJ1-2; D may be TRBD1 (5 bases). V was trimmed by 7 bases and J by 1 base, leaving 17 bases between them. Germline CDR1 and CDR2: SGHTS and YDEGEE. CDR3 length: 15 amino acids.